This T cell receptor (beta chain) came from a study of T cell repertoires in cytomegalovirus infection. On the study more broadly: CMV infection and matching HLA type were both indicated by public TCR beta signatures. Study-level results: Ex vivo, HLA-C-restricted CMV-specific TCR beta clonotypes prevailed over the rest of the response. Summed frequency of shared TCR beta families picked out CMV carriers who also had the relevant HLA.

As for this clonotype: Its target is unknown.

CDR1 and CDR2 (germline): KGHSY, FQNENV. The length of the CDR3 is 19 residues. After removal of 4 bases from V and 2 bases from J, the junction contained 11 bases not matched to a gene. TCRdb re-called the reads through MiXCR, storing one row per CDR3 protein. Among some 270,000 distinct CDR3 sequences listed, approximately 15% were seen once. Sequencing input: CD8+ T cells from PBMCs. The receptor's source is a human donor in good health (CMV status not recorded). Some clones in this sample may be carry-over from other donors' samples. The gene calls are TRBV16 and TRBJ2-5; 15 bases map to TRBD2. This CDR3 reads CASSRSRTSGGGRQETQYF. The CDR3 DNA is TGTGCCAGCAGCCGATCCAGGACTAGCGGGGGGGGACGACAAGAGACCCAGTACTTC.